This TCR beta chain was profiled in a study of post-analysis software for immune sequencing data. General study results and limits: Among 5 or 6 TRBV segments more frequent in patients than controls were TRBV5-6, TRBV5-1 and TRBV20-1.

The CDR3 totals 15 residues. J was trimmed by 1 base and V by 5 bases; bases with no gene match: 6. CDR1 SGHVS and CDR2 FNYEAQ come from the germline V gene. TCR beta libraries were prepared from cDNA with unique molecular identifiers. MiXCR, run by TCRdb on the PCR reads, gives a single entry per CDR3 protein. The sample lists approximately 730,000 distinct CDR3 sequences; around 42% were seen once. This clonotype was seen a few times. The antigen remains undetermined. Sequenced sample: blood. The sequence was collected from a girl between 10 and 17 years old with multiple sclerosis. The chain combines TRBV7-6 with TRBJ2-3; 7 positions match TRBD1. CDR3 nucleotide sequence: TGTGCCAGCAGCCCGAGGGGGCAAGGCACAGATACGCAGTATTTT. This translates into CASSPRGQGTDTQYF.